This entry lists 20 T cell receptor beta chains sequenced from one sample in a study of T cells after yellow fever vaccination. TCRdb re-derived calls from the 5' RACE reads in MiXCR, one entry per CDR3 protein. The table includes 100,000 to 150,000 distinct CDR3 sequences, around 15% detected once. The material sequenced was CD8+ T cells sorted from PBMCs, taken 5 days after the yellow fever booster vaccination. The receptors come from a man aged 18 to 29 who received the YFV17D yellow fever vaccine.

As to this clonotype: At one boundary the junction diverges from the germline segment, which might be a read error. This chain links TRBV13 with TRBJ2-7; tentative D call: TRBD1 (6 bases). Germline values: CDR1 PRHDT, CDR2 FYEKMQ (reference sequence). The CDR3 is 14 amino acids. The CDR3 region is CASRSYRVSDEQYF. Here the CDR3 DNA reads TGTGCCAGCAGGTCCTACAGGGTCTCCGACGAGCAGTACTTC.

The rearrangement joins TRBV10-3 to TRBJ1-2; 8 nucleotides match TRBD1. J lost 10 bases, V lost 4 bases, and 11 bases had no gene match. Germline V gene data show CDR1 as ENHRY and CDR2 as SYGVKD. The CDR3 spans 14 residues. The CDR3, as DNA: TGTGCCATCAGTGGGACAGGGTCGGGAGCCCTCTACACCTTC. It encodes CAISGTGSGALYTF.

The chain couples TRBV27 to TRBJ2-1; perhaps TRBD1 as D (5 bases). With 3 bases removed from V and 6 bases from J, the gap between germline ends came to 12 bases. CDR1 is MNHEY, CDR2 SMNVEV, per germline (reference sequence). The CDR3 runs to 14 residues. Here the CDR3 DNA reads TGTGCCAGCAGTTTTAGGGGATGGAGCAATGAGCAGTTCTTC. Residues: CASSFRGWSNEQFF.

This sequence joins TRBV20-1 and TRBJ2-3, with 8 positions matching TRBD2. The ends lost 2 bases at V and 0 bases at J; junction bases unmatched: 1. Germline values: CDR1 DFQATT, CDR2 SNEGSKA (reference sequence). The CDR3 loop spans 14 amino acids. CDR3 sequence: CSARPSGSTDTQYF. CDR3 DNA sequence: TGCAGTGCTAGACCTAGCGGGAGCACAGATACGCAGTATTTT.

This clonotype was observed a handful of times. This chain joins TRBV7-2 and TRBJ1-5; tentative D call: TRBD1 (6 bases). The germline V gene has CDR1 SGHTA and CDR2 FQGNSA. With 3 bases removed from V and 3 bases from J, the gap between germline ends came to 9 bases. This CDR3 has 14 residues. CDR3 coding DNA: TGTGCCAGCAGCTTTTCAGGGGCCAATCAGCCCCAGCATTTT. It translates to CASSFSGANQPQHF. The full variable domain, its missing parts supplied by reference TRBV7-2 and TRBJ1-5, is GAGVSQSPSNKVTEKGKDVELRCDPISGHTALYWYRQSLGQGLEFLIYFQGNSAPDKSGLPSDRFSAERTGGSVSTLTIQRTQQEDSAVYLCASSFSGANQPQHFGDGTRLSIL.

V gene TRBV29-1 combines with J gene TRBJ2-7, with D possibly being TRBD1 (5 bases). Germline lookup yields CDR1 SQVTM and CDR2 ANQGSEA. Trimming pared 2 bases from V and 4 bases from J, leaving 18 bases between. This CDR3 has 15 residues. The CDR3 DNA reads as TGCAGCGTTGAATTAGCTACCGACAGTCCGTACGAGCAGTACTTC. Translating it yields CSVELATDSPYEQYF.

The chain links TRBV7-8 to TRBJ2-3, with TRBD1 matching over 12 bases. V was pared by 6 bases and J by 6 bases, with 7 bases of the junction left unmatched. There are 15 residues in the CDR3. Per the germline V gene, CDR1 is SGHVS and CDR2 is FQNEAQ. Here the CDR3 DNA reads TGTGCCAGCAGTTCCGGGACAGGGGGCTTGGATACGCAGTATTTT. This gives the protein CASSSGTGGLDTQYF.

This clonotype was counted at least ten times. The gene calls are TRBV28 and TRBJ2-1; D is unresolved. The V gene lost 8 bases and the J gene lost 3 bases, with 5 bases spanning the gap. The V gene's germline CDR1 is MDHEN and CDR2 SYDVKM. CDR3 length: 11 amino acids. The CDR3 sequence: CASGLYNEQFF. For the CDR3, the DNA is TGTGCCAGCGGGCTCTACAATGAGCAGTTCTTC. The full variable domain, in which reference TRBV28 and TRBJ2-1 provide the parts outside the CDR3, is DVKVTQSSRYLVKRTGEKVFLECVQDMDHENMFWYRQDPGLGLRLIYFSYDVKMKEKGDIPEGYSVSREKKERFSLILESASTNQTSMYLCASGLYNEQFFGPGTRLTVL.

This clonotype was picked up a small number of times. The J gene is TRBJ2-2, the V gene TRBV27; D possibly matches TRBD1 or TRBD2 (6 bases each). Germline V CDR1 and CDR2: MNHEY, SMNVEV (reference sequence). The CDR3 extends over 16 amino acids. Trimming left V 1 base short and J 5 bases short, with 14 bases between. The CDR3 sequence: CASSLWDNGGTGELFF. CDR3 coding DNA: TGTGCCAGCAGTTTATGGGACAATGGAGGGACCGGGGAGCTGTTTTTT.

This clonotype was seen more than once but under ten times. The chain links TRBV7-9 to TRBJ1-3, with D perhaps matching TRBD1 (6 bases). CDR1 is SEHNR, CDR2 FQNEAQ, per germline (reference sequence). The V and J ends lost 3 bases and 0 bases respectively, with 9 bases between them. CDR3 length: 15 amino acids. The CDR3 loop reads CASSFPGASGNTIYF. The CDR3 DNA reads TGTGCCAGCAGCTTTCCGGGGGCCTCTGGAAACACCATATATTTT.

This clonotype was detected only a few times. The chain has TRBV7-9 and TRBJ1-5, with TRBD1 matching over 8 bases. The CDR3 runs 14 residues. V was pared by 5 bases and J by 5 bases, with 5 bases of the junction left unmatched. The germline V gene has CDR1 SEHNR and CDR2 FQNEAQ (reference sequence). For the CDR3, the DNA is TGTGCCAGCAGCGAGACAGGGGCCCATCAGCCCCAGCATTTT. This encodes CASSETGAHQPQHF.

This chain joins TRBV5-1 and TRBJ2-2; D is uncertain. Trimming cost V 1 base and J 4 bases, with 5 bases left between them. The CDR3 covers 13 residues. CDR1 SGHRS and CDR2 YFSETQ come from the germline V gene. This chain's CDR3 is CASSLSPTGELFF. CDR3 nucleotide sequence: TGCGCCAGCAGCTTGTCTCCCACCGGGGAGCTGTTTTTT.

This clonotype was counted a few times. The chain carries TRBV6-5 and TRBJ1-4; D perhaps matches TRBD1 (6 bases). Germline assignment: CDR1 MNHEY and CDR2 SVGAGI. The germline V and J ends were trimmed by 4 bases and 7 bases, with 16 bases remaining between them. The CDR3 is 15 residues long. This CDR3 is CASSSYTEGVEKLFF. CDR3 coding DNA: TGTGCCAGCAGTTCGTACACGGAGGGGGTTGAAAAACTGTTTTTT.

The J gene is TRBJ1-1, the V gene TRBV20-1; perhaps TRBD1 as D (5 bases). Germline V gene data show CDR1 as DFQATT and CDR2 as SNEGSKA (reference sequence). There are 12 residues in the CDR3. The ends were cut back, 2 bases at V and 5 bases at J, with 9 bases in the middle. CDR3 sequence: CSARQGGTEAFF. DNA for the CDR3: TGCAGTGCTAGACAGGGTGGGACTGAAGCTTTCTTT.

This clonotype was seen a few times. This chain joins TRBV12-3 or TRBV12-4 and TRBJ2-2, with D perhaps given as TRBD1 or TRBD2 (5 bases each). The V end was cut by 3 bases, the J end by 4 bases, with 9 bases between. CDR3 length: 14 amino acids. CDR3 in DNA: TGTGCCAGCAGTTTTGTTGGGGGCACCGGGGAGCTGTTTTTT. This sequence encodes CASSFVGGTGELFF.

This clonotype is a singleton in its sample. The CDR3 here is CASERTGFRNEQFF. CDR3 DNA sequence: TGTGCCAGCGAGAGGACAGGGTTCCGTAATGAGCAGTTCTTC. This chain joins TRBV6-6 and TRBJ2-1, with 8 nucleotides matching TRBD1. Trimming cost V 8 bases and J 7 bases; bases outside gene matches: 10. The CDR3 length is 14 residues. CDR1 is MNHNY and CDR2 is SVGAGI in the germline V gene (reference sequence).

This clonotype was found a few times. V gene TRBV2 combines with J gene TRBJ2-1, with D possibly TRBD2 on 5 matching bases. Germline CDR1 reads SNHLY; CDR2 reads FYNNEI. V lost 11 bases and J lost 1, with 12 bases in between. The CDR3 loop spans 13 amino acids. CDR3 sequence: CASHGVSYNEQFF. CDR3 DNA: TGTGCCTCCCACGGGGTTTCCTACAATGAGCAGTTCTTC. Combining the CDR3 with reference TRBV2 and TRBJ2-1 gives the whole variable domain EPEVTQTPSHQVTQMGQEVILRCVPISNHLYFYWYRQILGQKVEFLVSFYNNEISEKSEIFDDQFSVERPDGSNFTLKIRSTKLEDSAMYFCASHGVSYNEQFFGPGTRLTVL.

This chain links TRBV7-2 with TRBJ1-1, with TRBD1 matching over 8 bases. Germline loops: CDR1 SGHTA, CDR2 FQGNSA. Trimming removed 4 bases from V and 10 bases from J; junction bases left unmatched: 2. The CDR3 is 11 amino acids. Written as DNA, the CDR3 is TGTGCCAGCAGCTGGACAGGGCGAGCTTTCTTT. As protein: CASSWTGRAFF.

This chain links TRBV12-3 or TRBV12-4 with TRBJ2-2; perhaps TRBD2 as D (5 bases). V was shortened by 6 bases and J by 6 bases, with 20 bases between the two germline ends. This CDR3 contains 16 residues. The DNA of the CDR3 is TGTGCCAGCAGAGAAGACCCCGGAGAGGGCTCCGGGGAGCTGTTTTTT. Its protein product is CASREDPGEGSGELFF.

This sequence joins TRBV11-3 and TRBJ2-3, with D maybe TRBD1 (6 bases). The CDR3 is 14 amino acids. Per germline, CDR1 SGHNT and CDR2 YENEEA. The ends were cut back, 5 bases at V and 2 bases at J, with 11 bases in the middle. The DNA for the CDR3 is TGTGCCAGCAGCCCCCAGGGGAACACAGATACGCAGTATTTT. Translating gives CASSPQGNTDTQYF.